One sample yielded the 31 T cell receptor beta chains listed below, sequenced in a study of blood T cells in healthy people across ages. A second about 7 to 12 cycle PCR used barcoded and J-beta primers. TCRdb fed the 5' RACE reads into MiXCR, producing one record per CDR3 protein. The repertoire holds roughly 1,800,000 distinct CDR3 sequences, roughly 52% seen once, with less than 2.5% in the top ten. The specimen was blood. These receptors all stem from a woman in her forties in good health.

The CDR3 bases are TGTGCCACCAGCAGGGACATCACAGATACGCAGTATTTT. Its protein is CATSRDITDTQYF. The V gene is TRBV15, the J gene TRBJ2-3; D may be TRBD1 (5 bases). The germline V gene encodes CDR1 LNHNV and CDR2 YYDKDF (reference sequence). This CDR3 comprises 13 residues. The V end was cut by 3 bases, the J end by 2 bases, with 6 bases between.

There are a few counts of this clonotype. CDR3 protein: CSVDGRDRGYGYTF. CDR3 DNA: TGCAGCGTTGACGGCAGGGACAGGGGTTATGGCTACACCTTC. The rearrangement joins TRBV29-1 to TRBJ1-2; 10 bases are shared with TRBD1. CDR3 length: 14 residues. Germline CDR1 is SQVTM and CDR2 is ANQGSEA. After removal of 3 bases from V and 5 bases from J, the junction contained 6 bases not matched to a gene.

This clonotype occurred a few times. This chain connects TRBV5-1 to TRBJ2-6; D uncertain. The CDR3 has 15 residues. V lost 1 base to trimming and J lost 4 bases, with 9 bases between them. Germline CDR1 SGHRS, CDR2 YFSETQ. The CDR3 is CASSLREDGANVLTF. The CDR3 DNA reads TGCGCCAGCAGCTTGAGAGAGGACGGGGCCAACGTCCTGACTTTC.

The chain joins TRBV20-1 to TRBJ2-1; D is perhaps TRBD1 or TRBD2 (5 bases each). Germline CDR1 DFQATT, CDR2 SNEGSKA (reference sequence). Trimming shortened V by 6 bases and J by 2 bases, and 17 bases separated the two germline ends. There are 15 residues in the CDR3. The CDR3 loop reads CSARDHSSAYNEQFF. The CDR3 DNA sequence: TGCAGTGCCAGGGACCACAGCAGCGCCTACAATGAGCAGTTCTTC.

The V call is TRBV20-1, the J call TRBJ1-5; 7 bases line up with TRBD1. CDR3 length: 13 residues. J was trimmed by 2 bases and V by 6 bases; bases with no gene match: 4. Germline CDR1 reads DFQATT; CDR2 reads SNEGSKA (reference sequence). The CDR3 loop reads CSAHDRGNQPQHF. CDR3 DNA sequence: TGCAGTGCCCACGACAGGGGCAATCAGCCCCAGCATTTT.

The sample holds a few counts of this clonotype. CDR3 sequence (DNA): TGCGCCAGCAGCTTGGCCGGGGTTAGAAATGGCTACACCTTC. Its translation is CASSLAGVRNGYTF. The V gene is TRBV5-1, the J gene TRBJ1-2; unclear D gene. V gave up 0 bases and J gave up 6 bases, with 12 bases separating them. Germline CDR1 is SGHRS and CDR2 is YFSETQ. The CDR3 contains 14 residues.

V and J are TRBV6-2 or TRBV6-3 and TRBJ2-5; the D is unclear. CDR1 and CDR2 from the germline V gene are MNHEY and SVGEGT. The CDR3 length is 12 residues. Trimming took off 6 bases at V and 11 bases at J, with 16 bases between the two ends. CDR3 sequence (DNA): TGTGCCAGCAGGTACCCGTATGGGAAGCAGTACTTC. Residues: CASRYPYGKQYF.

The rearrangement uses TRBV15 and TRBJ2-5; 7 bases agree with TRBD2. CDR3 size: 12 residues. Germline CDR1 and CDR2: LNHNV and YYDKDF (reference sequence). V shed 5 bases and J 11 bases; nucleotides not matched to a gene: 8. In nucleotides, the CDR3 is TGTGCCACCAGCGAAGGTCTAGCGGTACAGTACTTC. The encoded protein is CATSEGLAVQYF. The complete variable domain, with remaining parts taken from reference TRBV15 and TRBJ2-5, reads DAMVIQNPRYQVTQFGKPVTLSCSQTLNHNVMYWYQQKSSQAPKLLFHYYDKDFNNEADTPDNFQSRRPNTSFCFLDIRSPGLGDTAMYLCATSEGLAVQYFGPGTRLLVL.

DNA of the CDR3: TGTGCCAGCAGCCTAGGCTCTAGCGGGAGCTCCTACAATGAGCAGTTCTTC. It encodes CASSLGSSGSSYNEQFF. The chain carries TRBV6-6 and TRBJ2-1; the match to TRBD2 covers 10 bases. Germline values: CDR1 MNHNY, CDR2 SVGAGI (reference sequence). The length of the CDR3 is 17 residues. With 6 bases clipped from V and 0 bases from J, the junction kept 8 bases outside the gene matches.

The genes are TRBV6-2 or TRBV6-3 and TRBJ1-2, with D unresolved. Trimming left V 6 bases short and J 8 bases short, with 16 bases between. This CDR3 spans 13 amino acids. Germline V gene lookup returns CDR1 MNHEY and CDR2 SVGEGT. CDR3 DNA sequence: TGTGCCAGCAGAAGCCACGGACCGCTGGGCTACACCTTC. Its translation is CASRSHGPLGYTF.

This clonotype was seen just once. V gene TRBV7-2 combines with J gene TRBJ1-2; no clear D. V lost 2 bases, J lost 4 bases, and 14 bases lay in between. CDR3 size: 15 residues. The germline V gene has CDR1 SGHTA and CDR2 FQGNSA. The CDR3 protein is CASSLSRSLAYGYTF. CDR3 DNA: TGTGCCAGCAGCTTAAGTCGCAGTCTAGCCTATGGCTACACCTTC.

V and J are TRBV3-1 and TRBJ1-2, with 9 bases aligning to TRBD1. CDR3 length equals 17 residues. Germline CDR1 reads LGHDT; CDR2 reads YNNKEL (reference sequence). The trim removed 6 bases at V and 6 bases at J, leaving 17 bases unmatched. The DNA of the CDR3 is TGTGCCAGCAGACCAAATGGCGGGACAGGGATGCCCCATGGCTACACCTTC. Translated: CASRPNGGTGMPHGYTF.

CDR3 loop: CASTDSSDTQYF. CDR3 coding DNA: TGTGCCAGCACCGACTCTTCGGATACGCAGTATTTT. J is TRBJ2-3 and V is TRBV6-6; D uncertain. Looked up from germline, CDR1 is MNHNY and CDR2 is SVGAGI (reference sequence). Trimming pared 7 bases from V and 6 bases from J, leaving 11 bases between. The CDR3 contains 12 residues.

The chain joins TRBV11-2 to TRBJ2-1; unclear D gene. CDR1 SGHAT and CDR2 FQNNGV come from the germline V gene. This CDR3 region has 14 residues. Trimming took 1 base from V and 6 from J, leaving 10 bases between them. The CDR3 sequence: CASSLAGWSNEQFF. In nucleotides, the CDR3 is TGTGCCAGCAGCTTAGCGGGCTGGTCCAATGAGCAGTTCTTC.

The chain carries TRBV6-5 and TRBJ2-3, with 8 bases matching TRBD2. The CDR3 runs to 15 residues. The J segment lost 2 bases and the V segment lost 7 bases, leaving 8 bases of the junction unmatched. Germline V gene data show CDR1 as MNHEY and CDR2 as SVGAGI. The CDR3 DNA sequence: TGTGCCAGCAATTCCCGCGGGGGGCCCACAGATACGCAGTATTTT. It is translated as CASNSRGGPTDTQYF.

The chain employs TRBV9 and TRBJ2-3; 14 bases fit TRBD2. This CDR3 has 17 residues. The germline V gene has CDR1 SGDLS and CDR2 YYNGEE. Trimming at V came to 4 bases and at J to 3 bases, leaving 7 bases not matched to a gene. The CDR3 region is CASSHGTSGGLTDTQYF. In DNA form, the CDR3 reads TGTGCCAGCAGCCATGGGACTAGCGGGGGACTTACAGATACGCAGTATTTT.

The chain has TRBV20-1 and TRBJ2-2, with 8 bases matching TRBD2. V trimming: 6 bases; J trimming: 5 bases; junction bases outside the gene matches: 11. Germline CDR1 and CDR2: DFQATT and SNEGSKA (reference sequence). The CDR3 extends over 15 amino acids. CDR3 nucleotide sequence: TGCAGTGCCAAAGGGCAGCGGGGGTATACCGGGGAGCTGTTTTTT. Translating it yields CSAKGQRGYTGELFF.

This clonotype was observed a few times. The CDR3 here is CATSDDSGGLGEKLFF. Here the CDR3 DNA reads TGTGCCACCAGTGACGACAGTGGGGGACTTGGGGAAAAACTGTTTTTT. The chain has TRBV24-1 and TRBJ1-4; D is possibly TRBD1 (5 bases). The ends were cut back, 4 bases at V and 8 bases at J, with 19 bases in the middle. Germline assignment: CDR1 KGHDR and CDR2 SFDVKD. The CDR3 has 16 amino acids.

This clonotype has just a few counts. The chain links TRBV5-1 to TRBJ2-7; tentatively, D is TRBD1 (6 bases). V was shortened by 4 bases and J by 1 base, with 24 bases between the two germline ends. The germline V gene encodes CDR1 SGHRS and CDR2 YFSETQ. CDR3 size: 18 residues. CDR3 sequence: CASSLPTDYREGSYEQYF. Here the CDR3 DNA reads TGCGCCAGCAGCCTCCCCACCGACTACAGGGAAGGGTCCTACGAGCAGTACTTC.

The chain recombines TRBV9 with TRBJ2-3; weak D call: TRBD2 (6 bases). CDR3 length: 14 amino acids. Germline values: CDR1 SGDLS, CDR2 YYNGEE. Trimming cost V 4 bases and J 2 bases, with 11 bases left between them. CDR3 protein: CASSRAGLTDTQYF. The DNA for the CDR3 is TGTGCCAGCAGCCGGGCGGGGCTCACAGATACGCAGTATTTT.

This clonotype came up a few times. The chain combines TRBV6-6 with TRBJ2-5; 10 nucleotides agree with TRBD2. Germline V gene data show CDR1 as MNHNY and CDR2 as SVGAGI (reference sequence). The CDR3 is 16 amino acids. J gave up 2 bases and V 0 bases, and 3 bases lay outside the gene matches. The CDR3 is CASSYSSGGRQETQYF. In DNA, the CDR3 is TGTGCCAGCAGTTACTCTAGCGGGGGGCGACAAGAGACCCAGTACTTC.

This chain uses TRBV21-1 with TRBJ2-7; TRBD1, the table's D call, lacks a check against the DNA. TRBV21-1 is deemed a pseudogene. This CDR3 region has 15 residues. This CDR3 reads CASLWAGGRSYEQYF. The CDR3 nucleotides read TGTGCCAGCTTATGGGCGGGGGGGAGGTCCTACGAGCAGTACTTC.

This clonotype showed up just a few times. The V call is TRBV7-2, the J call TRBJ1-1; D is unresolved. V was shortened by 5 bases and J by 10 bases, with 23 bases between the two germline ends. The CDR3 totals 15 residues. Per the germline V gene, CDR1 is SGHTA and CDR2 is FQGNSA. CDR3 sequence: CASSARGNDALGAFF. The CDR3 nucleotides are TGTGCCAGCAGCGCACGAGGTAACGACGCCCTGGGAGCTTTCTTT.

Comment on this clonotype: The junction shows a germline mismatch at one end, possibly a read error. The rearrangement links TRBV6-2 or TRBV6-3 to TRBJ1-2; D not resolved. Germline V CDR1 and CDR2: MNHEY, SVGEGT. CDR3 length: 15 residues. The CDR3 loop is CASGYGGRRDYGYTF. CDR3 bases: TGTGCCAGCGGTTACGGAGGCAGGAGGGACTATGGCTACACCTTC.

This clonotype appeared once. The chain has TRBV24-1 and TRBJ2-3, with 11 bases fitting TRBD2. The CDR3 sequence is 16 residues long. CDR1 and CDR2 from the germline V gene are KGHDR and SFDVKD. V lost 5 bases to trimming and J lost 4 bases; unmatched junction nucleotides: 7. CDR3 protein: CATSGASGGFADTQYF. The CDR3 coding sequence is TGTGCCACCAGTGGGGCTAGCGGGGGGTTCGCAGATACGCAGTATTTT.

The chain combines TRBV5-1 with TRBJ1-1; D gene unclear. The CDR3 is made up of 18 amino acids. Trimming left V 0 bases short and J 1 base short, with 19 bases between. Germline loops: CDR1 SGHRS, CDR2 YFSETQ. This chain's CDR3 is CASSLDSPLSWRNTEAFF. As DNA, the CDR3 is TGCGCCAGCAGCTTGGATTCCCCTTTGAGTTGGAGGAACACTGAAGCTTTCTTT.

The genes are TRBV5-1 and TRBJ2-1; D uncertain. Trimming cost V 5 bases and J 3 bases, with 12 bases left between them. The CDR3 covers 14 residues. Germline V lookup: CDR1 SGHRS, CDR2 YFSETQ. The CDR3 nucleotides are TGCGCCAGCAGGCGATCGCTCAACTACAATGAGCAGTTCTTC. It codes for CASRRSLNYNEQFF.

This clonotype was found a few times. The chain combines TRBV9 with TRBJ2-5, with 7 bases lining up with TRBD1. The germline V gene has CDR1 SGDLS and CDR2 YYNGEE. J was trimmed by 2 bases and V by 3 bases; bases with no gene match: 4. The CDR3 extends over 14 amino acids. CDR3 coding DNA: TGTGCCAGCAGCGGGGACAGCGATCAAGAGACCCAGTACTTC. It encodes CASSGDSDQETQYF.

The chain joins TRBV19 to TRBJ1-5, with D possibly matching TRBD1 (5 bases). V was trimmed by 3 bases and J by 4 bases, leaving 16 bases between them. The CDR3 has 16 amino acids. The germline V gene encodes CDR1 LNHDA and CDR2 SQIVND (reference sequence). The CDR3 is CASSMLRREGNQPQHF. The CDR3 nucleotides read TGTGCCAGTAGTATGCTACGCAGGGAGGGTAATCAGCCCCAGCATTTT.

This clonotype was picked up a small number of times. CDR3 loop: CASSSGTRAYEQYF. CDR3 sequence (DNA): TGCGCCAGCAGTTCCGGGACTAGGGCCTACGAGCAGTACTTC. J is TRBJ2-7 and V is TRBV5-1; 8 bases align to TRBD2. CDR3 length equals 14 residues. Germline CDR1 reads SGHRS; CDR2 reads YFSETQ. The J segment lost 2 bases and the V segment lost 5 bases, leaving 6 bases of the junction unmatched.

The chain is built from TRBV6-2 or TRBV6-3 and TRBJ1-1; D gene unclear. The V and J ends lost 4 bases and 4 bases respectively, with 7 bases between them. The CDR3 spans 12 residues. Germline values: CDR1 MNHEY, CDR2 SVGEGT. This CDR3 reads CASSSSPTEAFF. The CDR3 DNA reads as TGTGCCAGCAGTTCCTCCCCCACTGAAGCTTTCTTT.